This is a list of T cell receptor beta chains from one sample in a study of blood T cell repertoires in COVID-19. Data came from immunoSEQ multiplex PCR; TCRdb stores just in-frame clones and leaves some out. The data contain some 200,000 clones, 86% of them singletons. The sample taken for sequencing was peripheral blood. These receptors were obtained from a woman aged 70-85 years with acute or convalescent COVID-19. Both conserved end residues are part of each CDR3. Each record gives: clone size, J gene, V gene, D gene, CDR3 protein, CDR3 DNA. D genes are given only for firm matches. Part of the rows lack a size; the others show once, few, many or a class for expanded clones.

NA,TRBJ1-6,TRBV2,TRBD1,CASSQRQGGDNSPLHF,TGTGCCAGCAGTCAGAGACAGGGAGGAGATAATTCACCCCTCCACTTT
NA,TRBJ1-1,TRBV7-8,NA,CASSLGPREAFF,TGTGCCAGCAGCTTAGGACCCAGGGAAGCTTTCTTT
NA,TRBJ1-6,TRBV5-1,TRBD1,CASSLFGQGNNSPLHF,TGCGCCAGCAGCTTATTTGGACAGGGGAATAATTCACCCCTCCACTTT
NA,TRBJ2-2,TRBV3-1/TRBV3-2,NA,CASSPRTGELFF,TGTGCCAGCAGCCCTAGGACCGGGGAGCTGTTTTTT
NA,TRBJ2-3,TRBV11-2,NA,CASSLAGTQYF,TGTGCCAGCAGCTTAGCGGGTACGCAGTATTTT
NA,TRBJ1-5,TRBV18,NA,CASSPSQANQPQHF,TGTGCCAGCTCACCAAGCCAGGCGAATCAGCCCCAGCATTTT
NA,TRBJ1-1,TRBV18,TRBD1,CASSPGTGTTEAFF,TGTGCCAGCTCACCAGGGACAGGGACCACTGAAGCTTTCTTT
NA,TRBJ1-2,TRBV6-5,NA,CASSFSGSYGYTF,TGTGCCAGCAGCTTCTCAGGGTCCTATGGCTACACCTTC
NA,TRBJ1-4,TRBV29-1,NA,CSVGSRYEKLFF,TGCAGCGTTGGGTCCAGATATGAAAAACTGTTTTTT
once,TRBJ1-2,TRBV2,NA,CASEQKFYGYTF,TGTGCCAGCGAACAGAAATTCTATGGCTACACCTTC
NA,TRBJ1-1,TRBV7-2,TRBD1,CASSRRATGTGGTEAFF,TGTGCCAGCAGCCGGAGGGCGACCGGGACAGGGGGCACTGAAGCTTTCTTT
once,TRBJ2-1,TRBV2,NA,CASSPEVNEQFF,TGTGCCAGCAGTCCGGAGGTGAATGAGCAGTTCTTC
NA,TRBJ1-1,TRBV6-6,NA,CASRDTGRMNTEAFF,TGTGCCAGCAGAGATACAGGGAGAATGAACACTGAAGCTTTCTTT
NA,TRBJ2-7,TRBV25-1,NA,CASSNPQGFSYEQYF,TGTGCCAGCAGTAACCCGCAGGGTTTCTCCTACGAGCAGTACTTC
NA,TRBJ1-2,TRBV6-1,NA,CASSERFRGYGYTF,TGTGCCAGCAGTGAAAGGTTCCGGGGCTATGGCTACACCTTC
NA,TRBJ2-7,TRBV11-2,TRBD1,CASSLGTGVPSYEQYF,TGTGCCAGCAGCTTAGGGACAGGCGTTCCCAGCTACGAGCAGTACTTC
NA,TRBJ2-3,TRBV5-4,NA,CASSSLRDTQYF,TGTGCCAGCAGCTCCTTACGGGATACGCAGTATTTT